This TCR beta chain was retrieved from a study of blood T cell repertoires in COVID-19 (dated by TCRdb to 2020 to 2022). About the investigation overall: The collaborator samples originated in the United States, Italy and Spain and spanned the acute and convalescent phases of COVID-19. Deeply sampled blood TCRbeta repertoires from subjects exposed to, actively infected with, or recovered from COVID-19 were included in the dataset. The material from the prospective study consisted of cDNA or gDNA derived from T cells, B-cell-depleted T cells, or PBMCs. Where available, HLA class I and class II types were obtained from metadata supplied by the sample provider rather than from assay-based typing. A de-identified subject ID, COVID-19 status, age in years and sex were almost always included in the sample metadata. Samples came from the ongoing ImmuneRACE study (first 160 participants) plus 1,254 subjects from 6 global collaborators. The repertoires were made available in a free public database intended to serve as a resource for research on the immune response to SARS-CoV-2.

What the authors observed across the whole study: How much clinical and demographic metadata was included differed by source and by participant, and the metadata was provided uncurated.

This clone was detected only a few times. Its antigen is still unknown. Base qualities were left out, and no much larger clone turns up one base away. TCRbeta CDR3 regions were amplified from genomic DNA by means of the immunoSEQ Assay, a bias-controlled multiplex PCR. The paper's processing steps were these. Nucleated cell counts per sample were estimated from amplification of reference gene primers within the assay. To quantify the absolute abundance of each unique TCRbeta CDR3 rearrangement, sequence reads were collapsed and filtered. For each sample, productive Simpson clonality was calculated as the square root of Simpson's diversity index over productive rearrangements. This immuneACCESS table, as held by TCRdb, lists in-frame sequences with V and J called but not all clones. Of the missing ones, under half trace to an unresolved V gene in checked studies; the others have no known cause. D and trimming were read from the DNA, whereas the V and J calls and clone size are those reported in that table. A total of 25,000 to 30,000 clones appear in this sample, around 89% of them only once. About 11% of the sample is taken by the ten largest.

The collaborating institutions used their own protocols to collect whole blood in K2EDTA tubes. Collaborator samples were shipped for TCRbeta analysis as frozen whole blood, isolated PBMCs, or DNA extracted from either sample type. This receptor was identified in a man aged 70-80 years with acute or convalescent COVID-19. The specimen was peripheral blood.

The DNA reads TGTGCCAGCAGTCGCCAGGGAAGAGCTAACTATGGCTACACCTTC. Its amino acids are CASSRQGRANYGYTF. The V and J segments used are TRBV6-5 and TRBJ1-2; 5 matching bases give a weak D call of TRBD1. According to the germline V gene, CDR1 reads MNHEY and CDR2 reads SVGAGI. Relative to germline, V is 5 bases shorter and J is 0 bases shorter, with 13 bases between their ends. There are 15 amino acids in the CDR3, from cysteine to phenylalanine inclusive. Only the CDR3 portion is preserved as DNA: 45 bases, with reading frame beginning at the first base.